This TCR beta chain emerged from a study of vaccination and CD4 T cells after COVID-19. Noted treatment: 10-day PBMC culture with coronavirus spike peptide pools or control peptides (ViraFEST assay). ViraFEST stimulated the growth of antigen-specific T cells using peptide pools and subsequently profiled their TCRs by sequencing. Wells contained 1.8 million or so PBMCs each, and these were cultured with around 10 IU/ml IL-2 and about 11 ug/ml peptide pools. In regard to this clonotype: No antigen is known for it.

The Oncomine TCR Beta short-read assay sequenced DNA from cultured CD4+ T cells. From cultured CD4+ T cells, genomic DNA was extracted. Each CDR3 protein gets one entry after TCRdb re-called the PCR reads with MiXCR. Seen here are some 8,400 distinct CDR3 sequences, about 50% observed once, and the top ten hold more than 6%. V lost 6 bases to trimming and J lost 0 bases, with 9 bases between them. The CDR3 runs 15 residues. Germline loops: CDR1 MNHNS, CDR2 SASEGT. This receptor was obtained from a human donor who had recovered from COVID-19. The sample was CD4+ T cells from blood, cultured in vitro. The chain employs TRBV6-1 and TRBJ2-6, with a weak D call TRBD1 (6 bases). DNA of the CDR3: TGTGCCAGCAGCCCACAGGGCTCTGGGGCCAACGTCCTGACTTTC. It encodes CASSPQGSGANVLTF.